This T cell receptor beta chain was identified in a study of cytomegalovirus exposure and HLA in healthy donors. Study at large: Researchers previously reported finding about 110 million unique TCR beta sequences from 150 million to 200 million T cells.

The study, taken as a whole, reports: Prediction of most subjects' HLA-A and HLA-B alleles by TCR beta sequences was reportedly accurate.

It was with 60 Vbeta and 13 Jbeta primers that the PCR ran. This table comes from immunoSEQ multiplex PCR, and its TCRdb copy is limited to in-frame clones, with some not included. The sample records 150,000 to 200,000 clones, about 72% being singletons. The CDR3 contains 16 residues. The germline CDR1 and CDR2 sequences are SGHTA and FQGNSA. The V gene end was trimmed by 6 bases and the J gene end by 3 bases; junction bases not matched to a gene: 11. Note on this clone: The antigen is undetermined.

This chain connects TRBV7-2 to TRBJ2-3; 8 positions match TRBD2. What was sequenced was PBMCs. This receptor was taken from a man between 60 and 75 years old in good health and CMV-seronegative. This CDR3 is CASSSAWASGTDTQYF. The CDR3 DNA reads TGTGCCAGCAGTTCAGCCTGGGCTAGCGGGACAGATACGCAGTATTTT.